This T cell receptor (beta chain) was captured by sequencing in a study of cytomegalovirus exposure and HLA in healthy donors. The PCR had 60 Vbeta and 13 Jbeta primers. Produced via immunoSEQ multiplex PCR; TCRdb's table is partial and in-frame only. The sample includes about 94,000 clones, 50% to 75% seen only once; the top ten take under 4%. Points from the study as a whole: Analysis was carried out at a later point, and it linked a missense DCLRE1C variant to TCR beta V- and J-gene trimming. Analysis performed later showed TCR beta chains linked to HLA being more clonally expanded than equally common others. Analyzed later, association rates of TCRs varied across HLA loci, with DRB1 most and HLA-C fewest.

As for this clone: Its antigen is not identified.

CDR1 is ENHRY, CDR2 SYGVKD, per germline. This CDR3 spans 13 amino acids. V lost 6 bases and J lost 8; bases outside the gene matches: 3. The TCR comes from a man aged 25 to 45 in good health and CMV-seronegative. Sequencing was performed on PBMCs. The chain is built from TRBV10-3 and TRBJ2-1; 11 nucleotides line up with TRBD2. The CDR3 protein is CAIRTSGEDEQFF. CDR3 coding DNA: TGTGCCATCAGGACTAGCGGGGAGGATGAGCAGTTCTTC.